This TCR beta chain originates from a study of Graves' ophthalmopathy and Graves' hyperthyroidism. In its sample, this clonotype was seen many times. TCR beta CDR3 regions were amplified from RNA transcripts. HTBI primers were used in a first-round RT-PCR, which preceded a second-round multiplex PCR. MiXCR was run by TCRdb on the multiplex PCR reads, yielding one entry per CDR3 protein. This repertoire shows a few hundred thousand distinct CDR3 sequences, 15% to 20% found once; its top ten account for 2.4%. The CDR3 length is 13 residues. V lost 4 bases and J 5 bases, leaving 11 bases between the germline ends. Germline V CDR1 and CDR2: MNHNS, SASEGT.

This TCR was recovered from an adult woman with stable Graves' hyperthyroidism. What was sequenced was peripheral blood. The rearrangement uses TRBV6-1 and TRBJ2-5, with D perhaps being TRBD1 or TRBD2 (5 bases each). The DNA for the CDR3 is TGTGCCAGCAGTGCCGGGACGTCCGAGACCCAGTACTTC. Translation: CASSAGTSETQYF.